This T cell receptor (beta chain) is drawn from a study of beta chain features in type 1 diabetes. Findings and caveats of the study: Type 1 diabetes patients had VDJ junctions that carried fewer insertions and more deletions. In every one of the four CD4+ subsets, TCRB CDR3s were moderately but significantly shorter in Type 1 diabetes patients. Although PCR might favor shorter templates, it would do so equally in patients and controls. High-TCR-expressing cells could be over-represented by cDNA sequencing.

The germline V gene encodes CDR1 SGDLS and CDR2 YYNGEE. V was trimmed by 1 base and J by 0 bases, leaving 4 bases between them. The CDR3 covers 13 residues. Sequencing targeted expressed TCRB transcripts, as all isolated RNA had been reverse transcribed. Sequencing was performed with immunoSEQ multiplex PCR; in TCRdb, only in-frame clones are kept and a portion is missing. There are 300,000 to 350,000 clones in the sample; approximately 10% occur only once, and about 1% lies in the top ten. Comments on this clone: The antigen remains unidentified.

The rearrangement links TRBV9 to TRBJ1-1; D is undetermined. The sequence was obtained from a man aged 30 to 45 with type 1 diabetes. Specimen: central memory CD4+ T cells from blood. CDR3 coding DNA: TGTGCCAGCAGCGTACAACTGAACACTGAAGCTTTCTTT. Residues: CASSVQLNTEAFF.